Described below is a single T cell receptor (beta chain) sequence and its context. Trimming removed 1 base from V and 5 bases from J, with 11 bases in between. Germline CDR1 SGHVS, CDR2 FNYEAQ. This CDR3 has 14 residues. This entry belongs to a study of blood T cell repertoires in COVID-19. The overall study: PBMCs, B-cell-depleted T cells, or T cells were the source of the cDNA or gDNA that made up the material.

The assay was immunoSEQ multiplex PCR, and TCRdb's table has in-frame clones only and misses some. The data contain under 200,000 clones, roughly 81% of them singletons. The rearrangement uses TRBV7-6 and TRBJ1-1, with D unresolved. This clonotype was sampled from a man between 40 and 49 years old who had recovered from COVID-19. What was sequenced was peripheral blood. This CDR3 reads CASSLDGLYTEAFF. CDR3 bases: TGTGCCAGCAGCTTAGACGGACTGTATACTGAAGCTTTCTTT.